These T cell receptor beta chains were read from a single sample in a study of CD8 T cells in Susac syndrome. MiXCR, applied by TCRdb to the immunoSEQ multiplex PCR reads, yields one record per CDR3 protein. The data contain over 100,000 distinct CDR3 sequences, nearly 96% of them seen just once; the ten biggest clones take up approximately 0.15%. Sequencing used CD4+ T cells from PBMCs. All receptors come from a human donor with Susac syndrome. Both conserved end residues are part of each CDR3. A D gene is named only where the DNA matches it firmly. Clone size appears in some rows only: once, few, many, or a class for an expanded clone.

v_call	clone_size	j_call	d_call	cdr3_aa	cdr3_nt
TRBV30	NA	TRBJ1-3	NA	CAWTQASGNTIYF	TGTGCCTGGACTCAGGCATCAGGAAACACCATATATTTT
TRBV7-2	NA	TRBJ2-4	NA	CASSLSSGYIQYF	TGTGCCAGCAGCTTAAGTAGTGGGTACATTCAGTACTTC
TRBV2	NA	TRBJ2-1	TRBD2	CASTPSSGRDNNEQFF	TGTGCCAGCACCCCGTCTAGCGGGAGGGACAACAATGAGCAGTTCTTC
TRBV20-1	once	TRBJ2-2	TRBD2	CSARKLAANTGELFF	TGCAGTGCTAGAAAACTAGCGGCAAACACCGGGGAGCTGTTTTTT
TRBV3-1	NA	TRBJ1-1	TRBD1	CASSQGQGPEAFF	TGTGCCAGCAGCCAAGGACAGGGGCCCGAAGCTTTCTTT
TRBV20-1	NA	TRBJ2-7	TRBD1	CSAGRQGSEQYF	TGCAGTGCTGGAAGACAGGGAAGTGAGCAGTACTTC
TRBV29-1	NA	TRBJ2-5	TRBD2	CSVFGLAGQETQYF	TGCAGCGTTTTTGGACTAGCGGGTCAAGAGACCCAGTACTTC
TRBV28	NA	TRBJ2-7	TRBD2	CASSLPTSGRMSYEQYF	TGTGCCAGCAGTCTCCCGACTAGCGGGAGGATGAGCTACGAGCAGTACTTC
TRBV12-3/TRBV12-4	NA	TRBJ2-7	NA	CASSVNYHEQYF	TGTGCCAGCAGTGTAAACTACCACGAGCAGTACTTC
TRBV29-1	NA	TRBJ2-1	TRBD2	CSAPRGLAAYNEQFF	TGCAGCGCCCCTCGAGGTCTAGCGGCTTACAATGAGCAGTTCTTC
TRBV25-1	NA	TRBJ1-2	NA	CASSESSLTAINYGYTF	TGTGCCAGCAGTGAATCGAGTTTAACAGCAATTAACTATGGCTACACCTTC
TRBV6-5	NA	TRBJ1-1	NA	CASSPPGHRNTEAFF	TGTGCCAGCAGTCCCCCGGGACACCGGAACACTGAAGCTTTCTTT
TRBV10-3	NA	TRBJ2-1	TRBD2	CAIGTSGPSSYNEQFF	TGTGCCATCGGGACTAGCGGACCGAGCTCCTACAATGAGCAGTTCTTC
TRBV15	NA	TRBJ2-5	NA	CATSTGLETQYF	TGTGCCACCAGTACAGGGTTAGAGACCCAGTACTTC
TRBV7-3	NA	TRBJ2-6	TRBD2	CASSPNTGGMLSGANVLTF	TGTGCCAGCAGCCCTAACACCGGGGGGATGCTCTCTGGGGCCAACGTCCTGACTTTC
TRBV30	once	TRBJ1-5	NA	CAWSVLGNSNQPQHF	TGTGCCTGGAGTGTTCTGGGAAATAGCAATCAGCCCCAGCATTTT
TRBV7-8	NA	TRBJ1-2	NA	CASSLAEDNYGYTF	TGTGCCAGCAGCTTAGCTGAGGATAACTATGGCTACACCTTC
TRBV5-1	NA	TRBJ2-3	TRBD1	CASSSGTVFWTDTQYF	TGCGCCAGCAGCTCAGGGACAGTCTTTTGGACAGATACGCAGTATTTT
TRBV20-1	NA	TRBJ1-3	NA	CSARTGGNTIYF	TGCAGTGCCCGGACGGGAGGAAACACCATATATTTT
TRBV18	few	TRBJ1-4	NA	CASSPLGEKLFF	TGTGCCAGCTCACCATTGGGTGAAAAACTGTTTTTT
TRBV20-1	NA	TRBJ2-1	NA	CSARALLDYNEQFF	TGCAGTGCCAGGGCCCTATTGGACTACAATGAGCAGTTCTTC
TRBV7-9	NA	TRBJ2-3	TRBD1	CASSLVPAGGTQYF	TGTGCCAGCAGCTTAGTTCCCGCAGGGGGCACGCAGTATTTT
TRBV20-1	NA	TRBJ2-7	NA	CSARRSGDQVGKQYF	TGCAGTGCTAGAAGATCAGGGGACCAGGTTGGAAAGCAGTACTTC
TRBV6-5	NA	TRBJ2-3	TRBD1	CASSFMTGKDTQYF	TGTGCCAGCAGTTTCATGACAGGGAAGGATACGCAGTATTTT